The 9 T cell receptor beta chains in this list originate from one sample, sequenced in a study of blood T cell repertoires in COVID-19. The table came from immunoSEQ multiplex PCR; TCRdb's copy has only in-frame clones and leaves some out. In the table there are about 100,000 clones, approximately 81% of which are singletons. The sequencing sample was made of peripheral blood. The receptors derive from a man aged 60 to 69 with acute or convalescent COVID-19.

The rearrangement uses TRBV30 and TRBJ1-3; D possibly corresponds to TRBD1 (5 bases). V was clipped by 1 base and J by 2 bases, with 9 bases between them. Germline values: CDR1 GTSNPN, CDR2 SVGIG (reference sequence). The CDR3 sequence is 14 residues long. The CDR3 here is CAWSDWGAGNTIYF. The CDR3 region has the DNA TGTGCCTGGAGTGACTGGGGGGCTGGAAACACCATATATTTT. Full variable domain (rest looked up from reference TRBV30 and TRBJ1-3): SQTIHQWPATLVQPVGSPLSLECTVEGTSNPNLYWYRQAAGRGLQLLFYSVGIGQISSEVPQNLSASRPQDRQFILSSKKLLLSDSGFYLCAWSDWGAGNTIYFGEGSWLTVV.

The chain recombines TRBV4-1 with TRBJ2-5; TRBD2 matches at 8 bases. The CDR3 has 16 residues. V lost 0 bases and J lost 5; bases outside the gene matches: 8. Germline CDR1 reads MGHRA; CDR2 reads YSYEKL. The CDR3: CASSQDRSSGGETQYF. The CDR3 DNA reads as TGCGCCAGCAGCCAAGATCGGTCCAGCGGGGGTGAGACCCAGTACTTC.

This clone counts as medium-sized. This chain connects TRBV5-1 to TRBJ1-1, with D possibly TRBD1 on 5 matching bases. CDR1 is SGHRS and CDR2 is YFSETQ in the germline V gene. This CDR3 is 12 amino acids long. The V end was cut by 0 bases, the J end by 8 bases, with 8 bases between. CDR3 sequence reads: CASSLVRGEAFF. The CDR3 bases are TGCGCCAGCAGCTTGGTGCGGGGCGAAGCTTTCTTT.

V and J are TRBV4-2 and TRBJ2-7; the match to TRBD2 covers 9 bases. The junction had 9 bases not matched to a gene; V was cut back by 4 bases and J by 5 bases. The CDR3 covers 15 residues. CDR1 is LGHNA, CDR2 YNFKEQ, per germline. The CDR3 here is CASSPTGTSSHEQYF. In nucleotides, the CDR3 is TGTGCCAGCAGCCCGACCGGGACTAGCTCGCACGAGCAGTACTTC.

The J gene is TRBJ1-5, the V gene TRBV19; 7 nucleotides match TRBD1. CDR1 and CDR2 from the germline V gene are LNHDA and SQIVND (reference sequence). This CDR3 is built from 16 residues. The V and J ends lost 10 bases and 0 bases, in that order; junction bases with no gene match: 12. The chain's CDR3 is CATVPDRTLSNQPQHF. The CDR3 DNA is TGTGCCACCGTCCCGGACAGGACCCTTAGCAATCAGCCCCAGCATTTT.

The V and J genes are TRBV19 and TRBJ1-5; no clear D gene. Germline V gene sequence: CDR1 LNHDA, CDR2 SQIVND (reference sequence). V dropped 3 bases and J dropped 7 bases, with 13 bases sitting between them. The CDR3 sequence is 14 residues long. The CDR3 spells CASSIRGPEQPQHF. The CDR3 DNA follows: TGTGCCAGTAGTATTCGAGGGCCGGAACAGCCCCAGCATTTT. Full variable domain (rest looked up from reference TRBV19 and TRBJ1-5): DGGITQSPKYLFRKEGQNVTLSCEQNLNHDAMYWYRQDPGQGLRLIYYSQIVNDFQKGDIAEGYSVSREKKESFPLTVTSAQKNPTAFYLCASSIRGPEQPQHFGDGTRLSIL.

The rearrangement joins TRBV6-5 to TRBJ2-7, with a tentative D call TRBD2 (5 bases). The CDR3 is 12 amino acids. V was clipped by 7 bases and J by 7 bases, with 14 bases between them. Looked up from germline, CDR1 is MNHEY and CDR2 is SVGAGI. The CDR3 reads CASNHHTGEQYF. DNA for the CDR3: TGTGCCAGCAATCACCACACGGGGGAGCAGTACTTC.

The rearrangement uses TRBV21-1 and TRBJ2-3; the D call of TRBD1 is as the table states it, not checked on the DNA. TRBV21-1 is a pseudogene. The CDR3 has 18 residues. The CDR3 loop is CASSKVREGQGSTDTQYF. The CDR3 nucleotides read TGTGCCAGCAGCAAAGTACGGGAGGGACAGGGGAGCACAGATACGCAGTATTTT.

V usage is TRBV11-3 and J usage is TRBJ1-3; no clear D. V was clipped by 5 bases and J by 3 bases, with 11 bases between them. The CDR3 is made up of 14 amino acids. Germline CDR1 and CDR2: SGHNT and YENEEA. The CDR3 DNA is TGTGCCAGCAGCCCCCTCGGGGTTGGAAACACCATATATTTT. This translates into CASSPLGVGNTIYF.